One T cell receptor beta chain is described in this entry. This clonotype appeared many times. Its antigen is still unknown. The germline gene is not matched at one end of the junction; a read error may be the cause. Hyperthyroidism was considered stable if no progression to ophthalmopathy occurred within 18 months of follow-up. The hyperthyroidism patients were 18 to 65 years old and newly diagnosed, with a disease duration of less than 2 months. Patients with other autoimmune diseases, uncontrolled infections, pregnancy or lactation were excluded from the study. Clinical symptoms, serum thyroxine, TRAb, thyroid ultrasound and orbital computed tomography formed the basis of the diagnosis. Using Ficoll-Paque density gradient centrifugation, PBMCs were isolated from 8.5 to 10 ml of fresh peripheral blood. Total RNA was extracted with Trizol reagent and quality-checked on an Agilent 2100 Bioanalyzer.

The data derive from a study of Graves' ophthalmopathy and Graves' hyperthyroidism listed by TCRdb under 2018. Concerning the study at large: Peripheral blood was collected at initial diagnosis, before any treatment. The study used signatures of the TCR beta repertoire to tell Graves' ophthalmopathy apart from Graves' hyperthyroidism and to predict which patients would progress to ophthalmopathy. In total, approximately 140 blood samples were TCR-sequenced: approximately 42 ophthalmopathy, some 75 hyperthyroidism and around 17 hyperthyroidism-to-ophthalmopathy patients. To explore V-J signatures distinguishing ophthalmopathy from hyperthyroidism, a discovery set of 100 patients (fewer than 45 ophthalmopathy, around 55 stable hyperthyroidism) was enrolled. An independent validation cohort comprised 18 hyperthyroidism patients and over 15 patients who later progressed from hyperthyroidism to ophthalmopathy. T-cell repertoires of thyroid tissue and blood were compared in over 5 hyperthyroidism patients. Once sampling was done, hyperthyroidism patients were given methimazole at a starting dose of 30 mg daily, while ophthalmopathy patients were given high-dose intravenous methylprednisolone. Points the paper makes about the study in general: No statistical method was used to set the sample size in advance, and the investigators knew which group each participant was assigned to. In validation, the model predicted ophthalmopathy progression with about 70% sensitivity and around 72% specificity; some 13 predicted patients were CT-confirmed with GO in a median of approximately 6.5 months. The 13-signature model separated ophthalmopathy from stable hyperthyroidism with around 90% sensitivity and less than 83% specificity in cross-validation, and 80%/75% in the test set. Among expanded thyroid clonotypes with frequency above 0.001, most also showed up in blood, which suggests that blood repertoires may reflect the thyroid immune response.

For repertoire sequencing, the TCR beta CDR3 regions were amplified from RNA transcripts. The first round was an RT-PCR using HTBI primers with the Qiagen OneStep RT-PCR kit, and this first round was followed by a second-round multiplex PCR, then size selection and purification. The libraries underwent paired-end sequencing with 100 bp reads on an Illumina HiSeq2000. The paper's processing steps were these. SOAPnuke was used to process the reads, throwing out any read that had adapters, had uncalled bases, had a mean Phred below 15, or lacked an exact constant-primer or identifier match. COPE v1.2.5 was used to merge high-quality paired reads. Each unique nucleotide sequence was defined as a clonotype, and clonotypes were aligned to IMGT TRB V, D and J references with MiTCR v1.1. The analysis was limited to V-J combinations with a frequency above 0.0001, which together covered 99.2% of the repertoires. For each V-J combination, a TCR clonal expansion and chaos score was defined as F50 clonal expansion divided by the chaos observed in the TCRdist matrix. Features were reduced by Welch's t-statistics and random forest to around 14 V-J combinations, which fed a naive Bayes classifier. Thyroid-blood repertoire similarity was quantified with the Morisita-Horn index. The public reads were quality trimmed at Q25 with fastp and then assembled into clones with MiXCR by TCRdb, keeping productive beta chains. Each CDR3 protein gets just one entry, which takes the most common genes and DNA from the rows behind it. In this record, the V and J calls reflect TCRdb's handling and not the investigators' own analysis. The sample has a few hundred thousand distinct CDR3 sequences on record, about a sixth of them singletons. The leading ten clones occupy 2.4% of the sample.

The germline V gene (reference sequence) yields GTSNPN for CDR1 and SVGIG for CDR2. Reading from cysteine to phenylalanine, the CDR3 counts 13 amino acids. Of the read, only the CDR3 DNA is kept; its 39 bases are in frame from base 1. This receptor chain uses TRBV30 and TRBJ2-7; D gene: possibly TRBD2, on 6 matching bases. Material: peripheral blood. This sequence was found in an adult woman with stable Graves' hyperthyroidism. The DNA sequence is as follows: TGTGCCTGGAGGAACCGGGACTCCCACGAGCAGTACTTC. Its protein product is CAWRNRDSHEQYF.